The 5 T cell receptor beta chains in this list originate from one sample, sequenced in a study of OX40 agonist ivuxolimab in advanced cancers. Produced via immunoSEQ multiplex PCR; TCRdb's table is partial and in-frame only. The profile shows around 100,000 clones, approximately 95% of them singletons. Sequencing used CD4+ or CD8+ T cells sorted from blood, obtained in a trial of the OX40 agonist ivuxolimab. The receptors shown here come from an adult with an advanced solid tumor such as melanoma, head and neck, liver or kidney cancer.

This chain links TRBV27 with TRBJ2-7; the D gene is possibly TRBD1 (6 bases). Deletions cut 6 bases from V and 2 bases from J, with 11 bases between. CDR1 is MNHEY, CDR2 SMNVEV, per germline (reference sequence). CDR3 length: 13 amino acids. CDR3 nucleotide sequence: TGTGCCAGCAGAGCGGACAGCCCCTACGAGCAGTACTTC. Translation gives CASRADSPYEQYF.

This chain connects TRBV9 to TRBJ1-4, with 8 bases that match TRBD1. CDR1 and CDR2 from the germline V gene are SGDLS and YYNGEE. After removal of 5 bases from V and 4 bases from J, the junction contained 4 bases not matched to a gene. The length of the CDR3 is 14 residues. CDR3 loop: CASSHRGNNEKLFF. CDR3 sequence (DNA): TGTGCCAGCAGTCACAGGGGGAATAATGAAAAACTGTTTTTT.

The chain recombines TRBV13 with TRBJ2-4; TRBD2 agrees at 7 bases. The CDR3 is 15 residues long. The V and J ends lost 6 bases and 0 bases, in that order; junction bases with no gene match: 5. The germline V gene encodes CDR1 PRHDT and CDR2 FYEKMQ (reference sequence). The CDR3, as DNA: TGTGCCAGCAGTTTACGGGGGGTAGCCAAAAACATTCAGTACTTC. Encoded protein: CASSLRGVAKNIQYF.

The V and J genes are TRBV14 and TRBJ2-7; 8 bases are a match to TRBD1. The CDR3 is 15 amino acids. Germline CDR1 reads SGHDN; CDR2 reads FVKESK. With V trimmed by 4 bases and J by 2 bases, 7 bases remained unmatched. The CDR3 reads CASSLEGQGAYEQYF. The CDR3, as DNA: TGTGCCAGCAGCCTCGAAGGACAGGGAGCCTACGAGCAGTACTTC.

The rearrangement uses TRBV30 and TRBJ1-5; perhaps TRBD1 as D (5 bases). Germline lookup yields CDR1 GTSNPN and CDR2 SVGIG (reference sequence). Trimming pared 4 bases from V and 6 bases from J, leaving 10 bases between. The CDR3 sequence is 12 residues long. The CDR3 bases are TGTGCCTGGAACACGGGGACTCAGCCCCAGCATTTT. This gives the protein CAWNTGTQPQHF.